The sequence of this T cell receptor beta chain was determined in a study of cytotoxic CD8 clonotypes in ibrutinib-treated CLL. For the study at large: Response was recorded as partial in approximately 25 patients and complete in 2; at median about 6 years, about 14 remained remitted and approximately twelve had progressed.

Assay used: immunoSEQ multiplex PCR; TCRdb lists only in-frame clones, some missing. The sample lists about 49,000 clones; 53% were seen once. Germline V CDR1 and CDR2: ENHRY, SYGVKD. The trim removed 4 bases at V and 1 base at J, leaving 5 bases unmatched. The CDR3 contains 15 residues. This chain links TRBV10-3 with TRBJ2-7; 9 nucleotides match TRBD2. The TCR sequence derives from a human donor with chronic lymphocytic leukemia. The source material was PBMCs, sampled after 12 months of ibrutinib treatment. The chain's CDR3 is CAISGQTSGSYEQYF. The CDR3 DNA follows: TGTGCCATCAGTGGACAGACTAGCGGATCCTACGAGCAGTACTTC.